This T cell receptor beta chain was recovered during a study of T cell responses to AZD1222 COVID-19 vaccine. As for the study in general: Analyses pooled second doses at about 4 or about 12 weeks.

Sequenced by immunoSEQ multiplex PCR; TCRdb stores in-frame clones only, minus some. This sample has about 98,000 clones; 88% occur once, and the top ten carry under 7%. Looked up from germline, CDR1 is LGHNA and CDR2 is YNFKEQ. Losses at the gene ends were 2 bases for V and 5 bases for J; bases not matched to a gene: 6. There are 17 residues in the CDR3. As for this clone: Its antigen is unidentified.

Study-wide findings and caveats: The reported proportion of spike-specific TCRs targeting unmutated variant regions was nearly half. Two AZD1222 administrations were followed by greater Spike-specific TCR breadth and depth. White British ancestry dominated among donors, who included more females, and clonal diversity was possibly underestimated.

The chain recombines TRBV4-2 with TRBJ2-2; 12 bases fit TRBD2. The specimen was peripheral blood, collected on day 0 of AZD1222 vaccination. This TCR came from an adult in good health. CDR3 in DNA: TGTGCCAGCAGCCAAAACCCTAGCGGGAGGGAAACCGGGGAGCTGTTTTTT. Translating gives CASSQNPSGRETGELFF.